This T cell receptor beta chain was sequenced in a study of graft-versus-host responses after intestinal transplantation. The overall study: Isolated intestinal, liver-intestinal, or multivisceral transplants had been given to the recipients.

Whole-study findings and limits: Recipient marrow showed GvH clones, some seen first in ileum or blood. Some patients had graft-donor T cell macrochimerism, and their allografts showed high graft-versus-host to host-versus-graft clonal ratios.

TCRdb's table, derived via immunoSEQ multiplex PCR, lists solely in-frame clones and lacks some. The table shows around 25,000 clones, with roughly 85% occurring only once. In regard to this clone: The antigen is undetermined.

The specimen was PBMCs, collected roughly 29 days after intestinal transplant. The sequence came from a human patient who received an intestinal transplant, so some T cells may come from the graft donor.

CDR3 nucleotides: TGTGCCTGGGTCAAGGGCACCTACGAGCAGTACTTC. Protein product: CAWVKGTYEQYF. The gene calls are TRBV30 and TRBJ2-7; no clear D gene. Germline V gene data show CDR1 as GTSNPN and CDR2 as SVGIG (reference sequence). This CDR3 region has 12 residues. Trimming removed 5 bases at V and 2 bases at J, with 10 bases between.